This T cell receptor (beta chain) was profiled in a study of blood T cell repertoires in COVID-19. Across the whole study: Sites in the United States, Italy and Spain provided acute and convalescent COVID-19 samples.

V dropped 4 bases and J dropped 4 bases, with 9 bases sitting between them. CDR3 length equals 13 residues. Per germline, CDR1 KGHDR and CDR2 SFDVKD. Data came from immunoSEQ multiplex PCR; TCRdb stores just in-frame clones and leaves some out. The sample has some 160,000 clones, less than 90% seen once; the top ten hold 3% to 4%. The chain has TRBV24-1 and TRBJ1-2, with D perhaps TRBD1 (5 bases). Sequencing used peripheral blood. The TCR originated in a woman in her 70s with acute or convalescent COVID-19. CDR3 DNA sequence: TGTGCCACCAGTGAATCAGGGATCTATGGCTACACCTTC. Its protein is CATSESGIYGYTF.